This paragraph reports one T cell receptor beta chain. The table lists this clone with a few counts. The antigen it recognizes is unknown. There are no base qualities to consult, and no much larger clone falls within one base. The library was built by means of the immunoSEQ multiplex PCR assay. RNA was extracted from all samples and reverse transcribed into cDNA as template for TCR sequencing. First-strand cDNA was synthesized with SuperScript III using a 2:1 mix of oligo-dT and random hexamers. Amplification bias was assessed with a synthetic immune receptor repertoire, and residual bias was removed computationally. Processing in the source paper ran as follows. Raw reads were preprocessed for error removal, and CDR3 was defined according to IMGT conventions as running from the conserved cysteine to phenylalanine. Clonality was computed by normalizing Shannon entropy by log2 of the number of productive unique TCRs and subtracting the result from 1. Scalp TCRbeta sequences were cross-referenced with sorted blood CD4 and CD8 repertoires so that the CD4 or CD8 identity of scalp clones could be inferred. TCRdb re-hosts the immuneACCESS table, in-frame sequences only. Its copies lack some clones; in the studies checked, an unresolved V gene accounts for under half of them, and the cause for the rest is not known. V and J calls and clone size are copied from that table; D and trimming were computed from the DNA. In all, the sample holds some 180,000 clones, and about 63% of those were seen once. About 1.7% of the sample comes from the top ten.

V has 0 bases trimmed and J has 7 bases trimmed; junction bases matching no gene number 4. The CDR3 measures 15 amino acids from cysteine to phenylalanine. This entry keeps only the CDR3 DNA: 45 bases, framed from base 1. CDR1 and CDR2 are drawn from the germline V gene: SGHDT, YYEEEE. This sample stems from a study of CD8+ T cells in alopecia areata (dated by TCRdb to 2017 to 2018). Some background on the complete study: Treated patients were enrolled in an open-label pilot trial of oral tofacitinib at 5 to 10 mg twice daily for moderate-to-severe alopecia areata. The RNA source kit depended on sample type: the PAXgene miRNA kit for fixed scalp, the miRNeasy kit for PBMCs, and the RNeasy kit for mouse skin. Patients stayed on tofacitinib for 6 to 18 months and then had 6 months of follow-up off drug so that delayed response and recurrence could be assessed. Clonality in the scalp was compared among normal scalp (n=4), patchy alopecia areata scalp (n=8), and alopecia totalis/universalis scalp (n=8). In humans, TCRbeta sequencing was performed on scalp tissue and on sorted CD4+ and CD8+ peripheral blood T cells from healthy controls and from patients with patchy or totalis/universalis alopecia areata. Biopsies were taken from tofacitinib-treated patients at baseline and at 4 and 24 weeks of treatment, and a later scalp biopsy was taken in several of the tofacitinib-treated patients. To study T cell clonal expansion in alopecia areata, the researchers applied high-throughput TCRbeta sequencing to both the C3H/HeJ mouse model and human patients. TCRbeta CDR3 regions were amplified by immunoSEQ multiplex PCR using 35 Vbeta forward and 13 Jbeta reverse primers. The study at large found these results: Scalp TCR repertoire analysis is complicated because resident alphabeta T cells in normal human skin are also sequenced, whereas mouse skin is dominated by gammadelta T cells. Lesional scalp, especially in alopecia totalis/universalis, showed higher clonality and more expanded CD8+ clones than normal scalp, suggesting antigenic drive. Compared with mice, TCR sequences shared between patients were less clear, possibly partly because of HLA diversity across the patient population.

The time point label for this specimen denotes: baseline before oral tofacitinib. From alopecia areata patients, peripheral blood was collected along with lesional scalp punch biopsies. PBMCs were separated by density centrifugation and stained for CD3, CD4 and CD8, after which CD4+ and CD8+ T cells were sorted on a FACSAria. The rearrangement joined TRBV5-6 to TRBJ2-1; the junction holds 10 bases that match TRBD2. This TCR was sampled from a human donor with alopecia areata. The material was CD4+ T cells sorted from blood, obtained at week 0. This receptor carries the CDR3 CASSLELAGRNEQFF. The DNA sequence is as follows: TGTGCCAGCAGCTTGGAACTAGCGGGGAGGAATGAGCAGTTCTTC.